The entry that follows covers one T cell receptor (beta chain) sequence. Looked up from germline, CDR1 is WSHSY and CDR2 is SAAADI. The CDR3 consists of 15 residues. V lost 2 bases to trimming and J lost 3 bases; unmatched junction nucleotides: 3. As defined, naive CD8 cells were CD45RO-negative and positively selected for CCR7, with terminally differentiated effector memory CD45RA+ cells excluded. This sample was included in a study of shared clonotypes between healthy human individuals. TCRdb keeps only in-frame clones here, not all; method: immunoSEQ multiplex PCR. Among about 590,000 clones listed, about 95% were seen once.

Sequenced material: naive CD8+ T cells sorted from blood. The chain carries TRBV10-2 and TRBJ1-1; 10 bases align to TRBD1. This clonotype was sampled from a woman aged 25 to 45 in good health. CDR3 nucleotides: TGCGCCAGCAGTGAGGGGGACAGGGGAGACACTGAAGCTTTCTTT. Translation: CASSEGDRGDTEAFF.